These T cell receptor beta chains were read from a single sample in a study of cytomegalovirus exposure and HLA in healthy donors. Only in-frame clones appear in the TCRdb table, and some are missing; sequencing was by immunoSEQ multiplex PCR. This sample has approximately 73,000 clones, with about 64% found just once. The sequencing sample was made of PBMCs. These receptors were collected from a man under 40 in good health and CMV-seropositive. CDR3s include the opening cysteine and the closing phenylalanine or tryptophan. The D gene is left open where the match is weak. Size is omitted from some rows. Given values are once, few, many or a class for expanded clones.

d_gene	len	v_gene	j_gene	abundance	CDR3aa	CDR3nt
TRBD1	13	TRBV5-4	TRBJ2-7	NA	CASSLDRGDEQYF	TGTGCCAGCAGCTTAGACAGGGGCGACGAGCAGTACTTC
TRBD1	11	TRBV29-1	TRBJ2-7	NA	CSGRQGVEQYF	TGCAGCGGCCGACAGGGAGTCGAGCAGTACTTC
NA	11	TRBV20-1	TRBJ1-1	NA	CSASGVAEAFF	TGCAGTGCCAGCGGGGTCGCTGAAGCTTTCTTT
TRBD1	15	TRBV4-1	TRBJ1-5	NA	CASSPGQGSNQPQHF	TGCGCCAGCAGCCCTGGACAGGGGAGCAATCAGCCCCAGCATTTT
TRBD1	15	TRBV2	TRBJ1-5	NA	CASSGGTGGNQPQHF	TGTGCCAGCAGCGGTGGGACAGGGGGCAATCAGCCCCAGCATTTT
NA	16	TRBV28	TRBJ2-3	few	CASSFIFSGYTDTQYF	TGTGCCAGCAGTTTCATCTTTAGCGGCTACACAGATACGCAGTATTTT
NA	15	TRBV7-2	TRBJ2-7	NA	CASSLGLGMVYEQYF	TGTGCCAGCAGCTTAGGCCTAGGAATGGTCTACGAGCAGTACTTC
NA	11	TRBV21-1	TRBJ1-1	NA	CASSQNTEAFF	TGTGCCAGCAGCCAGAACACTGAAGCTTTCTTT
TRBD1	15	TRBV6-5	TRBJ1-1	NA	CASSYTGGAGNEAFF	TGTGCCAGCAGTTACACAGGGGGCGCGGGAAATGAAGCTTTCTTT
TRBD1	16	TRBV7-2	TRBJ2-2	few	CASSWAGTGRAGELFF	TGTGCCAGCAGCTGGGCCGGGACAGGAAGGGCCGGGGAGCTGTTTTTT
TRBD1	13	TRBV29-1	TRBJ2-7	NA	CSAAGQGTYEQYF	TGCAGCGCGGCGGGACAGGGGACCTACGAGCAGTACTTC
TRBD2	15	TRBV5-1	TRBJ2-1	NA	CASSLLAGVSNEQFF	TGCGCCAGCAGCTTGTTAGCGGGAGTGAGCAATGAGCAGTTCTTC
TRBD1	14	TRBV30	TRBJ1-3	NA	CAWSAGGTGNTIYF	TGTGCCTGGAGTGCAGGGGGAACTGGAAACACCATATATTTT
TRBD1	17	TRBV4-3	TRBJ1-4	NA	CASSQAFEGGAGEKLFF	TGCGCCAGCAGCCAAGCCTTTGAAGGGGGCGCAGGGGAAAAACTGTTTTTT
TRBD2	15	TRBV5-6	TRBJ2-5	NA	CASSWTSGAQETQYF	TGTGCCAGCAGCTGGACTAGCGGGGCCCAAGAGACCCAGTACTTC
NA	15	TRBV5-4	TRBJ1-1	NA	CASSLARVRDTEAFF	TGTGCCAGCAGCTTGGCCAGGGTTAGAGACACTGAAGCTTTCTTT